Sequencing of this T cell receptor (beta chain) was carried out in a study of blood T cells in healthy people across ages. Study-level points and caveats: Both higher diversity and more naive CD4+ cells marked long-lived donors when set against aged donors. As age increased, TCR beta diversity per million T cells fell in a roughly linear fashion.

They isolated at least 7 million PBMCs from each sample. This clonotype turned up a few times. Its specificity is unknown. This CDR3 contains 15 residues. The ends were cut back, 4 bases at V and 0 bases at J, with 12 bases in the middle. CDR1 is MDHEN, CDR2 SYDVKM, per germline. Using a J-beta primer mix together with a sample-barcoded 5' primer, a second PCR was run for roughly 6 to 12 cycles. TCRdb ran MiXCR on the 5' RACE reads and lists one entry per CDR3 protein. This sample has roughly 2 million distinct CDR3 sequences; roughly 50% occur once, and the top ten carry approximately 2.1%. This chain joins TRBV28 and TRBJ1-2; D is unclear. The receptor's source is a woman in her 40s in good health. The sequencing sample was made of blood. This CDR3 reads CASSSPERANYGYTF. CDR3 nucleotides: TGTGCCAGCAGTTCACCAGAGAGAGCTAACTATGGCTACACCTTC.